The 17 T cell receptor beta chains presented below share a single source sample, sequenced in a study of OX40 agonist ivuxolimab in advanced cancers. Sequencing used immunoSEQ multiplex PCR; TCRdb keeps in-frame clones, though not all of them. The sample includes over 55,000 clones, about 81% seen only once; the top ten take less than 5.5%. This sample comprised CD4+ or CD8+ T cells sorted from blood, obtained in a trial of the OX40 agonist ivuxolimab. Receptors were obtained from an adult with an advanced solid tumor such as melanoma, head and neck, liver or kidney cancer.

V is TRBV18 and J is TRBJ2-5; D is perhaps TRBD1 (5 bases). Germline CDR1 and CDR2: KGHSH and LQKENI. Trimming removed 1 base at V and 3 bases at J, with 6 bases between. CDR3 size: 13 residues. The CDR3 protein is CASSPRGEETQYF. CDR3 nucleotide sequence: TGTGCCAGCTCACCACGGGGCGAAGAGACCCAGTACTTC.

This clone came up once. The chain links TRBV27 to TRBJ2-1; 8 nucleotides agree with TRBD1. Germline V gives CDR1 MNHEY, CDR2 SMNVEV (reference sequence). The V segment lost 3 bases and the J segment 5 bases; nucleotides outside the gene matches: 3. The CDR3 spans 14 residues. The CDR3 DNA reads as TGTGCCAGCAGTTTGGACAGGGAGGACAATGAGCAGTTCTTC. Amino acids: CASSLDREDNEQFF.

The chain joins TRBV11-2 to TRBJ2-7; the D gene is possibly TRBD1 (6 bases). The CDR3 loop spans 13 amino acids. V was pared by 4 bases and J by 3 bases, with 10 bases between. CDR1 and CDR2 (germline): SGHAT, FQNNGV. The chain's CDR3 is CASSWGTSYEQYF. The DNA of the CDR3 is TGTGCCAGCAGCTGGGGGACAAGCTACGAGCAGTACTTC.

This CDR3 is CASSHGLAKNIQYF. The DNA of the CDR3 is TGTGCCAGCAGCCATGGATTAGCCAAAAACATTCAGTACTTC. The chain carries TRBV13 and TRBJ2-4, with D hard to call. The CDR3 length is 14 residues. The V and J ends lost 5 bases and 0 bases respectively, with 8 bases between them. The germline V gene encodes CDR1 PRHDT and CDR2 FYEKMQ (reference sequence).

The CDR3 region has the DNA TGTGCCAGCAGCTTAGATATAGCGGGAGGGAGAAATGAGCAGTTCTTC. This gives the protein CASSLDIAGGRNEQFF. The J gene is TRBJ2-1, the V gene TRBV7-3; 11 bases fit TRBD2. This CDR3 region has 16 residues. From germline, CDR1 is SGHTA and CDR2 FQGTGA. J was trimmed by 7 bases and V by 2 bases; bases with no gene match: 7.

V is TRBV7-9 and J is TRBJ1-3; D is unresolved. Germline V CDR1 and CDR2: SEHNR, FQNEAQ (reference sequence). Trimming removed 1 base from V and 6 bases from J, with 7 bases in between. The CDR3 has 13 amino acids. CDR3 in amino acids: CASSLVSVNTIYF. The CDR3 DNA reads TGTGCCAGCAGCTTAGTATCCGTAAACACCATATATTTT.

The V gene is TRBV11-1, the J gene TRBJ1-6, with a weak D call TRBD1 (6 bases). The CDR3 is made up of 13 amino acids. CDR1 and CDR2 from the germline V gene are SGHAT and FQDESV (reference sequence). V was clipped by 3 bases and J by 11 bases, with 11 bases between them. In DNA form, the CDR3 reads TGTGCCAGCAGCTTGTCAGGGGTTACACCCCTCCACTTT. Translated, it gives CASSLSGVTPLHF.

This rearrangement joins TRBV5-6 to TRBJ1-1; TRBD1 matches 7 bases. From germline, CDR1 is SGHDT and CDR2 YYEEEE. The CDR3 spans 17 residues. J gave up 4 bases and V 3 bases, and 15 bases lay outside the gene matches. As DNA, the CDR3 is TGTGCCAGCAGCTCAGTGAGAACCGGGACAGAGTTCACTGAAGCTTTCTTT. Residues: CASSSVRTGTEFTEAFF.

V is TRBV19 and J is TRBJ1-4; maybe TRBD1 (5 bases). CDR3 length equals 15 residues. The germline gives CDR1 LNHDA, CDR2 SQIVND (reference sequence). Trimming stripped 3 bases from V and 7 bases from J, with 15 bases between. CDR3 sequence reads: CASSIVGGGGEKLFF. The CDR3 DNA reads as TGTGCCAGTAGTATCGTCGGAGGCGGGGGTGAAAAACTGTTTTTT.

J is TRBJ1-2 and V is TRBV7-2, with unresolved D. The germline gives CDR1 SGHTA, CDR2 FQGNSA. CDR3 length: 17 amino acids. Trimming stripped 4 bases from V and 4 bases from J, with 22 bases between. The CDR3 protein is CASSSESQAGIPYGYTF. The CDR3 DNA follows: TGTGCCAGCAGCTCCGAATCGCAGGCGGGGATTCCCTATGGCTACACCTTC.

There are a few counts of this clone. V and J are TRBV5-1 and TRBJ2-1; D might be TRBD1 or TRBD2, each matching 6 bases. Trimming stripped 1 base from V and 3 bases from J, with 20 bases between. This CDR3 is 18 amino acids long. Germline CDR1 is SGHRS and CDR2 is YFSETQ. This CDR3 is CASSLLGPGAIHYNEQFF. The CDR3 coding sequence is TGCGCCAGCAGCTTGTTAGGGCCGGGGGCTATTCACTACAATGAGCAGTTCTTC.

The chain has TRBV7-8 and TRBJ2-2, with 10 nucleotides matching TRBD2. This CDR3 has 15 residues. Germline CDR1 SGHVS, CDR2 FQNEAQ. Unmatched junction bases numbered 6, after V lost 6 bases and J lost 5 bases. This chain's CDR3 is CASRSAGGWTGELFF. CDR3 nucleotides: TGTGCCAGCAGATCAGCGGGGGGGTGGACCGGGGAGCTGTTTTTT.

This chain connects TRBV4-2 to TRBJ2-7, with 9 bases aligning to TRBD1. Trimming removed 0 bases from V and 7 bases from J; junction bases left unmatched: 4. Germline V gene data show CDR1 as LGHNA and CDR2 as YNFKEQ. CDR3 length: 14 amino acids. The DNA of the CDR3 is TGTGCCAGCAGCCAAGAACAGGGGGCAAATGAGCAGTACTTC. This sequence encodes CASSQEQGANEQYF.

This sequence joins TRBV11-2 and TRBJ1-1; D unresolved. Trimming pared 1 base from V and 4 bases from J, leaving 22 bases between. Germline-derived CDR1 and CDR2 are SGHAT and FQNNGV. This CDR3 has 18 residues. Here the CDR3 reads CASSLVFGVGPGSTEAFF. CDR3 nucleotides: TGTGCCAGCAGCTTAGTCTTTGGGGTCGGACCGGGAAGCACTGAAGCTTTCTTT.

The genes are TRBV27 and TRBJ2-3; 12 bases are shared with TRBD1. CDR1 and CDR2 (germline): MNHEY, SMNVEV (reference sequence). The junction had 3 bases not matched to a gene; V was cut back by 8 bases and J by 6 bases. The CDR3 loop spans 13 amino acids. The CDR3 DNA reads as TGTGCCAGCGGGACAGGGGGCTTGGATACGCAGTATTTT. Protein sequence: CASGTGGLDTQYF.

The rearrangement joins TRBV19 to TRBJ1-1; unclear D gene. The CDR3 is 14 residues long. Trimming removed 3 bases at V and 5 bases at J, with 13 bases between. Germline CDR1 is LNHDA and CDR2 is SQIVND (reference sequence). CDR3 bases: TGTGCCAGTAGTATCAAGCAGTCGGGGACTGAAGCTTTCTTT. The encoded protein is CASSIKQSGTEAFF.

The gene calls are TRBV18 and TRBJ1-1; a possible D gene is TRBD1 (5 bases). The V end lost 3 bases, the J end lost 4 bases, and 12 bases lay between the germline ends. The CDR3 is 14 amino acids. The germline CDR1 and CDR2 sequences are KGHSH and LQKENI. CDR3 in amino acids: CASSPEGGGTEAFF. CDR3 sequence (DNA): TGTGCCAGCTCACCCGAAGGTGGGGGCACTGAAGCTTTCTTT.